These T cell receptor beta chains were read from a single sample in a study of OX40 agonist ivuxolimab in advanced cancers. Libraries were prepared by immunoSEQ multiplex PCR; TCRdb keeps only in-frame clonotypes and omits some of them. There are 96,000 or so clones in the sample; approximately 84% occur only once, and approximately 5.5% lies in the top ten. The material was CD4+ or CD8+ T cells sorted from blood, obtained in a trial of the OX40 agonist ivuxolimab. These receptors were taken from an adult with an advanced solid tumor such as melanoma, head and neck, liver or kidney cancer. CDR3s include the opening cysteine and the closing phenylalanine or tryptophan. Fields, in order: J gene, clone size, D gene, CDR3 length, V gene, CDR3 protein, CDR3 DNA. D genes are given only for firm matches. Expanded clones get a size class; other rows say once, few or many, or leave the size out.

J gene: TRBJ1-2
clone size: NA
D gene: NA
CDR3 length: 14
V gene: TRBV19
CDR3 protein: CASSPLQGLYGYTF
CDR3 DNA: TGTGCCAGTAGTCCACTCCAGGGCCTCTATGGCTACACCTTC

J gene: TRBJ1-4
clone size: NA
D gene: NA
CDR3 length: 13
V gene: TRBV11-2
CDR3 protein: CASSLIRDEKLFF
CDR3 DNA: TGTGCCAGCAGCTTAATTAGAGATGAAAAACTGTTTTTT

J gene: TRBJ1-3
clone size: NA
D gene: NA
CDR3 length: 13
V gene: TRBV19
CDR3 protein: CASSMGAGNTIYF
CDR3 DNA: TGTGCCAGTAGTATGGGGGCCGGAAACACCATATATTTT

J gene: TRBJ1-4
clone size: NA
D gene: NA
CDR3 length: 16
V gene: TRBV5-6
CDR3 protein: CASSLWYGVTNEKLFF
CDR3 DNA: TGTGCCAGCAGCTTGTGGTACGGCGTGACTAATGAAAAACTGTTTTTT

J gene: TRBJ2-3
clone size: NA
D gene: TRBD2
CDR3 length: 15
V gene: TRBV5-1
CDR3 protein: CASSSVAGVADTQYF
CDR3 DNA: TGCGCCAGCAGCTCCGTAGCGGGAGTAGCAGATACGCAGTATTTT

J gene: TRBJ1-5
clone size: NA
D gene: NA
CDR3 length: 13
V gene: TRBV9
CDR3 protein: CASSVGPQQPQHF
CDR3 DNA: TGTGCCAGCAGCGTAGGACCCCAACAGCCCCAGCATTTT

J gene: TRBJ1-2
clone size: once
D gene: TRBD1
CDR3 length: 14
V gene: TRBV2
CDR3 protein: CASSRTGREGGYTF
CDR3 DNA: TGTGCCAGCAGTAGGACAGGGAGGGAGGGTGGCTACACCTTC

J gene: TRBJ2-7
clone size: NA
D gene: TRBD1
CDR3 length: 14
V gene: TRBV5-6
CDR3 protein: CASSFGTGKYEQYF
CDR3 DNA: TGTGCCAGCAGCTTTGGGACAGGGAAATACGAGCAGTACTTC

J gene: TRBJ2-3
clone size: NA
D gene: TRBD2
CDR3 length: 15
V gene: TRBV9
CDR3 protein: CASSLGLAGVDTQYF
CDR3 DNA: TGTGCCAGCAGCTTGGGACTAGCGGGTGTAGATACGCAGTATTTT

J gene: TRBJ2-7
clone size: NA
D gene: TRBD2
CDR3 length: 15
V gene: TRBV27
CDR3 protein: CASHTPSRGGWEQYF
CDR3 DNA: TGTGCCAGCCATACCCCGAGCCGGGGGGGGTGGGAGCAGTACTTC

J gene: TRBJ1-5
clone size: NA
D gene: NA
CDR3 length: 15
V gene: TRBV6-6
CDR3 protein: CASRLLGGVNQPQHF
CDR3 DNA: TGTGCCAGCAGACTCTTGGGGGGGGTGAATCAGCCCCAGCATTTT

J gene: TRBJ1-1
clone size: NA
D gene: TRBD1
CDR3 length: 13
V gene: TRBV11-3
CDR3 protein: CASSSQGGTEAFF
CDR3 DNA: TGTGCCAGCAGCTCACAGGGGGGGACTGAAGCTTTCTTT

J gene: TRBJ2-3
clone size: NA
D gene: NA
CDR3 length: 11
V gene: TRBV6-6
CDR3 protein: CASSRLDAQYF
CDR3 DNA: TGTGCCAGCAGCCGACTAGACGCGCAGTATTTT

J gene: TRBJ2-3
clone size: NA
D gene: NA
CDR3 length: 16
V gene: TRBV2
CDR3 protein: CASSEGWRAPQDTQYF
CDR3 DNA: TGTGCCAGCAGTGAAGGGTGGAGGGCCCCCCAAGATACGCAGTATTTT

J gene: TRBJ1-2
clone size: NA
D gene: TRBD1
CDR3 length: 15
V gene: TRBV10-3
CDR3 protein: CAISESGGDSGGYTF
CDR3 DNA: TGTGCCATCAGTGAGTCAGGGGGCGATTCGGGTGGCTACACCTTC

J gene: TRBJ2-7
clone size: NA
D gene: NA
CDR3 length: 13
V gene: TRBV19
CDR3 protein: CASSMVRDYEQYF
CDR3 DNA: TGTGCCAGTAGTATGGTTAGGGACTACGAGCAGTACTTC

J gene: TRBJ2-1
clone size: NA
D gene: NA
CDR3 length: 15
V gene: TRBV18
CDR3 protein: CASSPSRSSYNEQFF
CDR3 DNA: TGTGCCAGCTCACCCTCCCGGAGCTCCTACAATGAGCAGTTCTTC

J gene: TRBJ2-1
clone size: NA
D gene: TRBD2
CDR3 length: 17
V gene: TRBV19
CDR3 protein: CASSIEEGLAENNEQFF
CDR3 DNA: TGTGCCAGTAGTATAGAGGAGGGACTAGCGGAAAACAATGAGCAGTTCTTC

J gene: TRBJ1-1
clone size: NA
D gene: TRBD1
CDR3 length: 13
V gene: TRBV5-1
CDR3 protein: CASRTGRNTEAFF
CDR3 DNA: TGCGCCAGCAGGACAGGGAGAAACACTGAAGCTTTCTTT

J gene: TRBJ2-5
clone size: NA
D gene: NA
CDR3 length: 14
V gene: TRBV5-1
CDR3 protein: CASSLGSGQETQYF
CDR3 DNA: TGCGCCAGCAGCTTGGGATCGGGACAAGAGACCCAGTACTTC

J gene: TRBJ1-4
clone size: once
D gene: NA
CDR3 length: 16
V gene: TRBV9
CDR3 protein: CASSVEGRPSNEKLFF
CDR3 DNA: TGTGCCAGCAGCGTAGAGGGTCGGCCGTCTAATGAAAAACTGTTTTTT

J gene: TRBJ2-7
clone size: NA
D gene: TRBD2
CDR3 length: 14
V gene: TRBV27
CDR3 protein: CASSYSGRAGEQYF
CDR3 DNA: TGTGCCAGCAGTTACAGCGGGAGGGCCGGCGAGCAGTACTTC

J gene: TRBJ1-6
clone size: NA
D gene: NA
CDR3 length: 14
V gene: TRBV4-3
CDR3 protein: CASSQVGQNSPLHF
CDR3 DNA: TGCGCCAGCAGCCAAGTCGGTCAGAACTCACCCCTCCACTTT

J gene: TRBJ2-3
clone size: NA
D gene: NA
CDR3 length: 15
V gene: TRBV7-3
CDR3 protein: CASSLIGGSTDTQYF
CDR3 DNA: TGTGCCAGCAGCCTAATCGGAGGTAGCACAGATACGCAGTATTTT

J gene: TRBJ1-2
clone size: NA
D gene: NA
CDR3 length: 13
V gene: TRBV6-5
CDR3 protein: CASGPGVLGGYTF
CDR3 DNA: TGTGCCAGCGGACCTGGAGTATTAGGGGGCTACACCTTC

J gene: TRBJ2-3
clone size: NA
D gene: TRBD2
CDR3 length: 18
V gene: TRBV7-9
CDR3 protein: CASSLVGMAGVPTDTQYF
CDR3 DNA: TGTGCCAGCAGCTTAGTAGGTATGGCGGGAGTCCCCACAGATACGCAGTATTTT

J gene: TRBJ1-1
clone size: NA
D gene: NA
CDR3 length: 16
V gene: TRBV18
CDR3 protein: CASSPNRNLMNTEAFF
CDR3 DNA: TGTGCCAGCTCACCAAACAGGAACTTAATGAACACTGAAGCTTTCTTT

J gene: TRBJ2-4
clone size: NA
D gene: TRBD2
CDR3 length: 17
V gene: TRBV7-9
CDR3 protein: CASSLTIAGGISNIQYF
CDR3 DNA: TGTGCCAGCAGCTTAACTATAGCGGGAGGGATTTCGAACATTCAGTACTTC

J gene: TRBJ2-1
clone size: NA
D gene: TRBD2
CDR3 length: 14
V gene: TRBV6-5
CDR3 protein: CASSWGTTAPEQFF
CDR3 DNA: TGTGCCAGCAGTTGGGGGACTACAGCTCCTGAGCAGTTCTTC

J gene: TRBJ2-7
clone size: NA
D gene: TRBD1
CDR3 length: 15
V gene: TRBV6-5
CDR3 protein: CASSRGQGNVYEQYF
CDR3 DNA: TGTGCCAGCAGCAGGGGACAGGGTAACGTCTACGAGCAGTACTTC

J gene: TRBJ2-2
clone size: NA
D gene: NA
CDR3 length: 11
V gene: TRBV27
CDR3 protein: CASRRNGELFF
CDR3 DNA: TGTGCGAGCAGGAGGAACGGGGAGCTGTTTTTT

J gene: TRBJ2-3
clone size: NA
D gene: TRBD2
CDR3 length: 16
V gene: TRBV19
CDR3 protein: CASKSGAGGRQDTQYF
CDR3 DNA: TGTGCCAGTAAATCGGGAGCGGGGGGACGTCAAGATACGCAGTATTTT

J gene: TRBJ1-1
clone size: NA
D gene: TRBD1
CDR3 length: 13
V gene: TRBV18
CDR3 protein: CASSRTGLTEAFF
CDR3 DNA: TGTGCCAGCTCCAGGACAGGCCTCACTGAAGCTTTCTTT

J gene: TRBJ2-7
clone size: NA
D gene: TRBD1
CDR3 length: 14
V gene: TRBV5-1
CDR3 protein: CASSTGQGTSEQYF
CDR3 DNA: TGCGCCAGCAGCACCGGACAGGGTACCTCCGAGCAGTACTTC

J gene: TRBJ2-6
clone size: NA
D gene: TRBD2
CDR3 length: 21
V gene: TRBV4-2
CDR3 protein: CASSQEGVGGRASAGANVLTF
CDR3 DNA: TGTGCCAGCAGCCAAGAGGGAGTCGGCGGGAGGGCCTCAGCTGGGGCCAACGTCCTGACTTTC

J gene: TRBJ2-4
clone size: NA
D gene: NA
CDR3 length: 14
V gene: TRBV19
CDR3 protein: CASIGVGGRGIQYF
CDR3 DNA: TGTGCCAGTATAGGGGTTGGGGGACGCGGCATTCAGTACTTC

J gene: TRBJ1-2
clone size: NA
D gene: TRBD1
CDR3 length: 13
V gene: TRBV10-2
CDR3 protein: CASSEQGAFGYTF
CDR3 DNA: TGCGCCAGCAGTGAGCAGGGGGCTTTTGGCTACACCTTC

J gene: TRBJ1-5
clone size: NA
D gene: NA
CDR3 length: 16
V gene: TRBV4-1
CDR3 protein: CASSQDLGRDNQPQHF
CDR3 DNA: TGCGCCAGCAGCCAAGACCTTGGACGGGACAATCAGCCCCAGCATTTT

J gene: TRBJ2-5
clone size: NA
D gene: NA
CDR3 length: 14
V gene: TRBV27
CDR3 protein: CASSPRLWGETQYF
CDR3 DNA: TGTGCCAGCAGTCCCCGACTGTGGGGCGAGACCCAGTACTTC

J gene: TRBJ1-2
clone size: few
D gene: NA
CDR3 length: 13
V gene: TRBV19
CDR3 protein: CASERVEGYGYTF
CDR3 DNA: TGTGCCAGTGAACGGGTTGAGGGGTATGGCTACACCTTC

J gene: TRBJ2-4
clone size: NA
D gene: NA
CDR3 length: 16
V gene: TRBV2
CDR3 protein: CASSEGQGLAKNIQYF
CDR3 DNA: TGTGCCAGCAGTGAAGGGCAGGGACTAGCCAAAAACATTCAGTACTTC

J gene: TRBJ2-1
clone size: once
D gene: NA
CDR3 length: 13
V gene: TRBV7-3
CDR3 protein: CASSKAPYNEQFF
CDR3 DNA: TGTGCCAGCAGCAAAGCGCCTTACAATGAGCAGTTCTTC

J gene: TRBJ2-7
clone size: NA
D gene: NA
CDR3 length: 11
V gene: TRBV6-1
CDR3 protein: CASSERDEQYF
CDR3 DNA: TGTGCCAGCAGTGAACGGGACGAGCAGTACTTC

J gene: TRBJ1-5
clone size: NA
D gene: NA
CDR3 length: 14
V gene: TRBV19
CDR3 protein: CASSIRQAYQPQHF
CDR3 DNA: TGTGCCAGTAGTATCAGACAGGCTTACCAGCCCCAGCATTTT

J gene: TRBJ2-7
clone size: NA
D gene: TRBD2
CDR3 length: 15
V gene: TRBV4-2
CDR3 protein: CASSQEWTSEYEQYF
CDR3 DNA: TGTGCCAGCAGCCAAGAATGGACTAGCGAGTACGAGCAGTACTTC

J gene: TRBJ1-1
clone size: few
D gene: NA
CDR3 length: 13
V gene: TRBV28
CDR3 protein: CASSLVGGTEAFF
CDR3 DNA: TGTGCCAGCAGTTTGGTAGGGGGCACTGAAGCTTTCTTT

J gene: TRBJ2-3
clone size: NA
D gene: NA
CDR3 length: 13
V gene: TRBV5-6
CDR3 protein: CASSWGTTDTQYF
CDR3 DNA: TGTGCCAGCAGCTGGGGTACCACAGATACGCAGTATTTT

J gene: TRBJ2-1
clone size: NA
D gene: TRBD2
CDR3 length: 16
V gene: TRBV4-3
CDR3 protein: CASSQDWTSGGSEQFF
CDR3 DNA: TGCGCCAGCAGCCAAGATTGGACTAGCGGGGGAAGTGAGCAGTTCTTC

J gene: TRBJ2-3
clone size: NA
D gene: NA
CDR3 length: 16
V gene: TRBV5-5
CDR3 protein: CASSLVGRTLADTQYF
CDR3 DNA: TGTGCCAGCAGCTTGGTGGGCAGGACGTTGGCAGATACGCAGTATTTT

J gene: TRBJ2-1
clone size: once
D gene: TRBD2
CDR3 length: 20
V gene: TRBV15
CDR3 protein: CATSRDIASGRGLGYNEQFF
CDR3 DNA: TGTGCCACCAGCAGAGATATCGCTAGCGGGAGGGGACTCGGGTACAATGAGCAGTTCTTC

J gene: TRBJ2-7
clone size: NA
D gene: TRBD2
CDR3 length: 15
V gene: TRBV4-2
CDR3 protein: CASSQVSSGVYEQYF
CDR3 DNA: TGTGCCAGCAGCCAAGTCTCTAGCGGGGTTTACGAGCAGTACTTC

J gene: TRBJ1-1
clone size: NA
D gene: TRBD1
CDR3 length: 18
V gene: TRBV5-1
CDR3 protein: CASSTGQGAIGRNTEAFF
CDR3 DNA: TGCGCCAGCAGCACCGGACAGGGGGCAATAGGGAGGAACACTGAAGCTTTCTTT

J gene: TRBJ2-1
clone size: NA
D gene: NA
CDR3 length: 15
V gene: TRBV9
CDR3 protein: CASSAQFGIYNEQFF
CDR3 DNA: TGTGCCAGCAGCGCACAGTTCGGAATTTACAATGAGCAGTTCTTC

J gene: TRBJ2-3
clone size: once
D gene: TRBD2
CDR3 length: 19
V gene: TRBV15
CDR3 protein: CATSGLLAGGLGAPDTQYF
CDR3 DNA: TGTGCCACCAGCGGCCTACTAGCGGGGGGCCTAGGGGCCCCAGATACGCAGTATTTT